These 30 T cell receptor beta chains share one sample of origin, sequenced in a study of cytomegalovirus exposure and HLA in healthy donors. 60 Vbeta and 13 Jbeta primers were used in PCR. Data came from immunoSEQ multiplex PCR; TCRdb stores just in-frame clones and leaves some out. This sample lists about 110,000 clones; its ten largest clones have roughly 3.6%. Sequencing was done on a sample of PBMCs. These receptors all come from a man younger than 45 in good health and CMV-seronegative.

This chain connects TRBV6-1 to TRBJ1-5, with 7 bases aligning to TRBD1. With 6 bases clipped from V and 6 bases from J, the junction kept 8 bases outside the gene matches. Germline CDR1 and CDR2: MNHNS and SASEGT. CDR3 length: 14 amino acids. CDR3 region: CASRRGRGSQPQHF. For the CDR3, the DNA is TGTGCCAGCAGGAGGGGCAGGGGGTCTCAGCCCCAGCATTTT.

The chain has TRBV6-5 and TRBJ1-2; D is uncertain. CDR1 is MNHEY, CDR2 SVGAGI, per germline. Trimming removed 5 bases at V and 8 bases at J, with 15 bases between. The CDR3 consists of 13 residues. The CDR3: CASSGGRAQGYTF. In nucleotides, the CDR3 is TGTGCCAGCAGTGGAGGGCGGGCTCAAGGCTACACCTTC.

This sequence joins TRBV4-1 and TRBJ2-3; 10 positions match TRBD2. Germline V CDR1 and CDR2: MGHRA, YSYEKL. This CDR3 has 17 residues. J lost 2 bases, V lost 4 bases, and 9 bases had no gene match. The CDR3 sequence is CASSPGPSGGLTDTQYF. CDR3 DNA sequence: TGCGCCAGCAGCCCTGGTCCTAGCGGGGGCCTCACAGATACGCAGTATTTT.

The rearrangement uses TRBV5-8 and TRBJ1-2, with D hard to call. V was clipped by 5 bases and J by 0 bases, with 11 bases between them. Germline assignment: CDR1 SGHTS and CDR2 YDEGEE. This CDR3 is built from 14 residues. The CDR3 spells CASSSRWANYGYTF. The CDR3 nucleotides read TGTGCCAGCAGTTCCAGGTGGGCTAACTATGGCTACACCTTC.

The CDR3: CASSLTGSNTGELFF. The CDR3 region has the DNA TGTGCCAGCAGCTTGACAGGGTCAAACACCGGGGAGCTGTTTTTT. The V call is TRBV11-2, the J call TRBJ2-2; 7 bases are shared with TRBD1. The CDR3 has 15 amino acids. J gave up 2 bases and V 3 bases, and 3 bases lay outside the gene matches. Germline-derived CDR1 and CDR2 are SGHAT and FQNNGV.

The gene calls are TRBV6-5 and TRBJ1-1; TRBD1 is a possible D gene (5 bases). V was pared by 4 bases and J by 1 base, with 13 bases between. This CDR3 has 15 amino acids. CDR1 and CDR2 (germline): MNHEY, SVGAGI. The CDR3 reads CASSFSGLSNTEAFF. The CDR3 coding sequence is TGTGCCAGCAGTTTTTCAGGGTTGTCGAACACTGAAGCTTTCTTT.

The V gene is TRBV5-1, the J gene TRBJ1-6, with D possibly matching TRBD1 (6 bases). The CDR3 runs to 16 residues. Germline CDR1 reads SGHRS; CDR2 reads YFSETQ. Trimming pared 0 bases from V and 2 bases from J, leaving 9 bases between. The CDR3 coding sequence is TGCGCCAGCAGCTTGGCAGGGGCTACCTATAATTCACCCCTCCACTTT. Its protein product is CASSLAGATYNSPLHF.

The chain has TRBV18 and TRBJ2-2; 9 bases line up with TRBD1. V lost 2 bases, J lost 3 bases, and 4 bases stayed unmatched. Germline V CDR1 and CDR2: KGHSH, LQKENI. This CDR3 contains 16 residues. The CDR3 sequence: CASSPLQGAYTGELFF. The CDR3 DNA reads as TGTGCCAGCTCACCATTACAGGGGGCTTACACCGGGGAGCTGTTTTTT.

The chain has TRBV7-2 and TRBJ1-2, with D unclear. V lost 5 bases and J lost 0, with 7 bases in between. The CDR3 has 13 amino acids. The germline V gene encodes CDR1 SGHTA and CDR2 FQGNSA. The DNA for the CDR3 is TGTGCCAGCAGCCGAGGGACTAACTATGGCTACACCTTC. This gives the protein CASSRGTNYGYTF. Complete variable domain (other parts from reference TRBV7-2 and TRBJ1-2): GAGVSQSPSNKVTEKGKDVELRCDPISGHTALYWYRQSLGQGLEFLIYFQGNSAPDKSGLPSDRFSAERTGGSVSTLTIQRTQQEDSAVYLCASSRGTNYGYTFGSGTRLTVV.

V and J are TRBV7-9 and TRBJ1-3; D gene unclear. The CDR3 consists of 16 residues. Deletions cut 3 bases from V and 0 bases from J, with 12 bases between. CDR1 and CDR2 from the germline V gene are SEHNR and FQNEAQ (reference sequence). The chain's CDR3 is CASSFSPGFSGNTIYF. The CDR3 region has the DNA TGTGCCAGCAGCTTTAGTCCGGGGTTCTCTGGAAACACCATATATTTT.

V usage is TRBV19 and J usage is TRBJ1-1; D ambiguous. This CDR3 spans 13 amino acids. Trimming took 5 bases from V and 3 from J, leaving 10 bases between them. Germline loops: CDR1 LNHDA, CDR2 SQIVND (reference sequence). The CDR3: CASSRGFYTEAFF. The CDR3, as DNA: TGTGCCAGTAGTCGGGGATTTTACACTGAAGCTTTCTTT.

This CDR3 reads CASSFRGIDSPLHF. The CDR3 DNA sequence: TGTGCCAGCAGCTTTAGGGGGATCGATTCACCCCTCCACTTT. The chain carries TRBV5-6 and TRBJ1-6, with D possibly matching TRBD1 (6 bases). Germline CDR1 reads SGHDT; CDR2 reads YYEEEE. The CDR3 loop spans 14 amino acids. V was pared by 2 bases and J by 8 bases, with 11 bases between.

Turning to this clone: Sequence at one end of the junction differs from germline and may be a read error. The rearrangement links TRBV27 to TRBJ2-7; 8 nucleotides agree with TRBD1. The CDR3 contains 13 residues. From germline, CDR1 is MNHEY and CDR2 SMNVEV (reference sequence). The CDR3 DNA reads as TGTGCCAGCAGTTTATTTGGTCCGACAGGGGAGGACTTC. Protein product: CASSLFGPTGEDF.

The chain employs TRBV4-3 and TRBJ2-4; the match to TRBD1 covers 7 bases. CDR1 is LGHNA, CDR2 YSLEER, per germline. The CDR3 totals 14 residues. Trimming removed 4 bases from V and 4 bases from J; junction bases left unmatched: 4. CDR3 region: CASSPGQPKNIQYF. The CDR3 bases are TGCGCCAGCAGCCCGGGACAGCCTAAAAACATTCAGTACTTC.

The V and J genes are TRBV7-9 and TRBJ1-2, with 8 bases aligning to TRBD1. V shed 5 bases, J shed 4 bases, and the junction held 9 bases outside the gene matches. Germline lookup yields CDR1 SEHNR and CDR2 FQNEAQ (reference sequence). The CDR3 is 15 residues long. The CDR3, as DNA: TGTGCCAGCAGCCGAGGGGCAGGGGGCGGCTATGGCTACACCTTC. This gives the protein CASSRGAGGGYGYTF.

CDR3 bases: TGTGCCAGTTCGCGGAGGGAACTCGATGAAAAACTGTTTTTT. It specifies CASSRRELDEKLFF. The chain employs TRBV2 and TRBJ1-4, with D unresolved. The CDR3 is 14 amino acids. CDR1 is SNHLY and CDR2 is FYNNEI in the germline V gene. V lost 9 bases, J lost 6 bases, and 17 bases lay in between.

The genes are TRBV5-4 and TRBJ2-2; 12 bases are a match to TRBD2. Germline trimming cut 7 bases from V and 8 bases from J; bases unmatched to any gene: 6. This CDR3 has 14 residues. Germline CDR1 reads SGHNT; CDR2 reads YYREEE (reference sequence). CDR3 DNA: TGTGCCAGCCCTAGCGGGGGGGCCACAGGGGAGCTGTTTTTT. The encoded protein is CASPSGGATGELFF.

The J gene is TRBJ2-7, the V gene TRBV25-1; 8 positions match TRBD1. Per germline, CDR1 MGHDK and CDR2 SYGVNS. The CDR3 runs to 15 residues. After removal of 7 bases from V and 6 bases from J, the junction contained 14 bases not matched to a gene. The CDR3 spells CASKGLGQGATEQYF. The DNA of the CDR3 is TGTGCCAGCAAGGGCCTTGGGCAGGGGGCGACCGAGCAGTACTTC.

The gene calls are TRBV6-5 and TRBJ1-6; TRBD1 aligns across 9 bases. The V segment lost 8 bases and the J segment 0 bases; nucleotides outside the gene matches: 2. The germline CDR1 and CDR2 sequences are MNHEY and SVGAGI. CDR3 size: 15 residues. The CDR3: CASGTGSSYNSPLHF. CDR3 sequence (DNA): TGTGCCAGCGGGACAGGGAGCTCCTATAATTCACCCCTCCACTTT.

The gene calls are TRBV20-1 and TRBJ2-3; no definite D call. The CDR3 runs 11 residues. Trimming removed 6 bases from V and 3 bases from J, with 7 bases in between. Germline loops: CDR1 DFQATT, CDR2 SNEGSKA (reference sequence). For the CDR3, the DNA is TGCAGTGCCGCGCTAACAGATACGCAGTATTTT. As protein: CSAALTDTQYF.

The V gene is TRBV7-2, the J gene TRBJ1-2; TRBD1 agrees at 7 bases. Trimming removed 7 bases from V and 3 bases from J; junction bases left unmatched: 11. The germline V gene has CDR1 SGHTA and CDR2 FQGNSA. This CDR3 contains 15 residues. The CDR3 DNA follows: TGTGCCAGCAACGTGGGACAGCCCGGGGACTATGGCTACACCTTC. Translation gives CASNVGQPGDYGYTF.

This rearrangement joins TRBV15 to TRBJ2-3; 7 bases agree with TRBD2. This CDR3 comprises 17 residues. Germline V gives CDR1 LNHNV, CDR2 YYDKDF (reference sequence). V trimming: 0 bases; J trimming: 0 bases; junction bases outside the gene matches: 6. The CDR3 protein is CATSREAKRGSTDTQYF. In nucleotides, the CDR3 is TGTGCCACCAGCAGAGAGGCCAAGCGGGGAAGCACAGATACGCAGTATTTT.

Written as DNA, the CDR3 is TGTGCCAGCAGCCCACAACCAGAAGCCTACGAGCAGTACTTC. Its protein product is CASSPQPEAYEQYF. V usage is TRBV9 and J usage is TRBJ2-7; D ambiguous. The ends were cut back, 4 bases at V and 2 bases at J, with 13 bases in the middle. The CDR3 extends over 14 amino acids. CDR1 is SGDLS and CDR2 is YYNGEE in the germline V gene.

The chain is built from TRBV7-2 and TRBJ2-7, with D possibly being TRBD2 (5 bases). Germline V gives CDR1 SGHTA, CDR2 FQGNSA. This CDR3 comprises 14 residues. V dropped 5 bases and J dropped 2 bases, with 13 bases sitting between them. CDR3 protein: CASSQRTGTYEQYF. The DNA for the CDR3 is TGTGCCAGCAGCCAAAGGACTGGGACCTACGAGCAGTACTTC.

As regards this clone: Germline is not matched at one junction end, which may reflect a read error. This sample includes further DNA sequences coding for the same CDR3. The chain combines TRBV11-2 with TRBJ2-7; D remains unclear. Germline V gene sequence: CDR1 SGHAT, CDR2 FQNNGV. This CDR3 is built from 13 residues. The DNA of the CDR3 is TGTGCCAGCAGCTCGTTGAGCTCCTATGAGCAGTACTTC. This translates into CASSSLSSYEQYF.

J is TRBJ1-2 and V is TRBV10-3; 12 nucleotides agree with TRBD1. Trimming cost V 1 base and J 4 bases; bases outside gene matches: 10. The CDR3 covers 18 residues. Germline loops: CDR1 ENHRY, CDR2 SYGVKD. CDR3 nucleotides: TGTGCCATCAGTGAGTGGCCGGGACAGGGGGCAATCCCCTATGGCTACACCTTC. Protein sequence: CAISEWPGQGAIPYGYTF.

V is TRBV6-1 and J is TRBJ2-2; D unresolved. The CDR3 has 16 amino acids. The germline CDR1 and CDR2 sequences are MNHNS and SASEGT. The V end was cut by 4 bases, the J end by 0 bases, with 12 bases between. The CDR3 bases are TGTGCCAGCAGTGGACGGTGGGCACCGAACACCGGGGAGCTGTTTTTT. It yields the protein CASSGRWAPNTGELFF.

V and J are TRBV6-5 and TRBJ1-5, with 9 bases matching TRBD1. The CDR3 loop spans 15 amino acids. Looked up from germline, CDR1 is MNHEY and CDR2 is SVGAGI. The trim removed 4 bases at V and 3 bases at J, leaving 4 bases unmatched. The CDR3 nucleotides are TGTGCCAGCAGTTGGGGACAGGGCAACAATCAGCCCCAGCATTTT. Translated: CASSWGQGNNQPQHF.

DNA for the CDR3: TGTGCCTGGACACGGTCCGGGGATACGCAGTATTTT. Its protein is CAWTRSGDTQYF. The chain uses TRBV30 and TRBJ2-3; D not certain. V dropped 4 bases and J dropped 6 bases, with 11 bases sitting between them. CDR3 size: 12 residues. CDR1 is GTSNPN and CDR2 is SVGIG in the germline V gene (reference sequence).

The chain uses TRBV5-1 and TRBJ1-1, with D perhaps TRBD1 (6 bases). Germline V lookup: CDR1 SGHRS, CDR2 YFSETQ. The CDR3 has 15 amino acids. V lost 4 bases to trimming and J lost 1 base, with 14 bases between them. CDR3 coding DNA: TGCGCCAGCAGCGCACAGGGCGCCGGGAACACTGAAGCTTTCTTT. As protein: CASSAQGAGNTEAFF.